This T cell receptor beta chain is drawn from a study of T cells expressing NK-cell markers. Using the 5' RACE reads, TCRdb records one entry per CDR3 protein without DNA. Its table records about 460,000 distinct CDR3 sequences. Germline V gene data show CDR1 as DFQATT and CDR2 as SNEGSKA (reference sequence). The CDR3 extends over 17 amino acids. This rearrangement joins TRBV20-1 to TRBJ2-3; TCRdb designates TRBD2, a call that cannot be tested without DNA. This clonotype originated in a woman in her forties or fifties in good health. The sequencing sample was made of blood T cells: a sorted CD56 or NKG2C T cell subset, CD4+ or CD8+ T cells, or bulk PBMC T cells (not recorded which). The CDR3 sequence is CSAQRPGGLETADTQYF.